This T cell receptor (beta chain) was recovered during a study of regulatory T cells in long-lasting Graves disease (dated by TCRdb to the early 2020s). With respect to the entire study: Antithyroid drugs had been taken for less than 3 months by newly diagnosed Graves' disease patients. Persistent Graves' disease patients were compared with newly diagnosed Graves' disease patients by peripheral blood TCR sequencing and RNA sequencing. The study was registered as a clinical trial and conducted in China. A total of 33 samples were covered by TCR sequencing, comprising about 13 persistent and 20 or so newly diagnosed Graves' disease patients.

General conclusions and limits of the study: Sequencing and analysis were limited to the TCR beta chain. Lower TCR Shannon entropy and fewer highly expanded clones were observed in persistent Graves' disease patients than in newly diagnosed patients, which suggested clonal expansion. Only peripheral blood was studied, because thyroid tissue, the primary lesion, was inaccessible. Persistent patients shared more public clonotypes among themselves (around 2,500) than newly diagnosed patients did (roughly 910). Persistent disease showed preferential use of TRBV28, TRBJ1-2 and TRBJ2-5, whereas newly diagnosed disease favored TRBV20-1 and TRBJ2-1. The authors acknowledged the small sample size as a limitation that may reduce accuracy.

Libraries came from multiplex PCR. The listed sequencing device is Illumina HiSeq 4000. iRepertoire HTBI primers and Arm-PCR amplification of CDR3 regions were used to construct TCR beta libraries. Gel purification was performed on PCR products prior to sequencing. Per the source publication's procedure: A total of some 60 TRBV and 14 TRBJ segments were identified across samples and were used for gene usage analysis of CDR3 amino acid clonotypes. COPE and FqMerger were used to merge filtered high-quality paired reads into contigs. BLAST was used to align contigs to IMGT TRBV, TRBD and TRBJ reference genes, and CDR3 was defined according to IMGT. Any clonotype with a frequency above 0.1% was classified as a highly expanded clone. Shannon entropy served as the measure of repertoire diversity, while the Gini coefficient captured V-J evenness. A clonotype found in more than one individual was treated as public. Clones were called with MiXCR by TCRdb after fastp trimmed the public reads at Q25, and only in-frame beta chains were retained. Identical CDR3 proteins give one entry, which carries the most common genes and DNA. TCRdb, not the original authors, processed these V and J calls. In all, the sample holds fewer than 650,000 distinct CDR3 sequences, and 15% to 20% of those were seen once. The ten largest make up about 11% of the sample.

The CDR3 has 19 amino acids, counting the end cysteine and phenylalanine. Just CDR3 DNA is preserved here, 57 bases in frame from base 1. Clipping removes 5 bases from V and 1 base from J, with 18 as the unmatched junction base count. The germline V gene specifies SGHVS as CDR1 and FQNEAQ as CDR2. The sample holds many counts of this clonotype. No cognate antigen has been identified for it. No base quality values were provided; no much bigger clone lies one nucleotide off. What this sample's time point label stands for: newly diagnosed GD, antithyroid drugs for less than 3 months. RNA was extracted from PBMCs in TRIzol for both TCR sequencing and RNA sequencing. Graves' disease was diagnosed according to American Thyroid Association guidelines. Patients for the study were recruited at an endocrinology department in Xi'an, China. Each patient gave approximately 10 milliliters of peripheral blood, collected in an EDTA anticoagulant tube. Ficoll Paque Plus density gradient separation was used to isolate PBMCs, and no further T cell sorting was performed. An Agilent 2100 Bioanalyzer and agarose gel were used to assess RNA quality, and a NanoDrop 2000 was used to measure RNA concentration.

A further study also used this sample, focusing on T cells in Graves' hyperthyroidism and ophthalmopathy. The second paper further reports: Graves' hyperthyroidism was defined as stable when no progression to ophthalmopathy occurred over 18 months of follow-up. The hyperthyroidism patients were between 18 and 65 years old and newly diagnosed, with a disease duration of less than 2 months. Any patient with an uncontrolled infection, another autoimmune disease, pregnancy or lactation was excluded. Diagnoses relied on clinical symptoms, serum thyroxine and TRAb, thyroid ultrasound and orbital computed tomography. The TCR CDR3 was subjected to a first round of RT-PCR using the HTBI primer set and the Qiagen OneStep RT-PCR kit. Most expanded thyroid clonotypes (frequency above 0.001) were also found in blood, which suggests that blood repertoires may mirror thyroid immune responses. A 13 V-J signature model separated ophthalmopathy from stable hyperthyroidism, with approximately 87% sensitivity and just under 84% specificity in cross-validation and 80%/75% in testing. In validation, progression to ophthalmopathy was predicted by the model with 70.59% sensitivity and 72% to 85% specificity, a median of 6.5 months before onset. A discovery cohort of about 96 patients, roughly 45 with Graves' ophthalmopathy and 57 with stable Graves' hyperthyroidism, was used to find distinguishing TCR V-J signatures. Whether ophthalmopathy could be predicted prospectively was tested in an independent validation cohort made up of approximately 19 hyperthyroidism patients plus 17 patients who later progressed to ophthalmopathy. The roughly 94 discovery patients were randomly divided into training and test sets at a 7:3 ratio. In several Graves' hyperthyroidism patients, the study also compared T-cell repertoires from thyroid tissue with T-cell repertoires from blood. Following sampling, methimazole starting at 30 mg daily was given to hyperthyroidism patients, and high-dose intravenous methylprednisolone was given to ophthalmopathy patients. The libraries were constructed in a second round of multiplex PCR and then size-selected and purified. Sequencing of the libraries was done on an Illumina HiSeq2000 using paired-end 100 bp reads. SOAPnuke was used to process the raw data, throwing out any read that contained adapters or uncalled bases, had a mean Phred below 15, or lacked an exact constant-primer or identifier match. High-quality paired reads were merged with COPE v1.2.5, and unique nucleotide sequences were defined as clonotypes. MiTCR v1.1 was used to align clonotypes to the IMGT TRBV, TRBD and TRBJ reference segments. The analysis included only V-J combinations with a frequency above 0.0001, which together covered approximately 99% of the repertoires. A TCS score was defined as the ratio between F50 (clonal expansion) and ExV (chaos), using BLOSUM62-based TCRdist between CDR3 peptides within each V-J. Welch's t-statistics and random forest reduced roughly 500 V-J features to 10 to 15, which were used in a naive Bayes classifier (R e1071). No statistical method was used to set the sample size in advance, and investigators knew the group allocation. The paper describes TCR Vbeta CDR3 sequencing of around 130 peripheral blood samples, made up of 43 ophthalmopathy patients, over 70 hyperthyroidism patients and about 17 progressor patients.

Here the sequenced sample was peripheral blood mononuclear cells (PBMCs), taken at new diagnosis, from a patient treated with antithyroid drugs. The rearranged chain carries TRBV7-8 and TRBJ2-3; TRBD1 matches 7 bases in the middle. This clonotype originated in a man aged 18 to 30 with Graves disease. Donor details come from another sample of the same person, matched by shared clones. The CDR3 protein: CASSLTFGTAFSGTDTQYF. The nucleotides read TGTGCCAGCAGCCTTACCTTTGGGACAGCCTTCTCGGGCACAGATACGCAGTATTTT.